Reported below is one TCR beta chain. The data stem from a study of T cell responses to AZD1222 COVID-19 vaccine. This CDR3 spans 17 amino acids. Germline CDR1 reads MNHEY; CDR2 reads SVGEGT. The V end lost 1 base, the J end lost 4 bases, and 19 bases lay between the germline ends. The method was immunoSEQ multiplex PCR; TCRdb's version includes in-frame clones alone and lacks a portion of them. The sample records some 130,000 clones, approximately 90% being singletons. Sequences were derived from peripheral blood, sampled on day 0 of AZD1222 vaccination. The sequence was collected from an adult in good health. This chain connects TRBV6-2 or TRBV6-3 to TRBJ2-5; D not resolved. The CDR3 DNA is TGTGCCAGCAGTTACTTCCTTTCTGGTTCGCCCCCAGAGACCCAGTACTTC. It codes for CASSYFLSGSPPETQYF.